The present TCR beta chain was sequenced within a study of graft-versus-host responses after intestinal transplantation (TCRdb year 2021). As for the study more broadly: The transplants that recipients got were multivisceral, liver-intestinal, or isolated intestinal. Anti-thymocyte globulin induction was given to all recipients, followed by maintenance tacrolimus and steroids for two to four years. After intestinal transplantation, graft-versus-host and host-versus-graft alloreactive T cell clones were followed in the graft, circulation and bone marrow using bulk TCR-beta CDR3 sequencing. Alloreactive clones were identified by sequencing pre-transplant mixed lymphocyte reaction products and comparing these products with unstimulated pre-transplant donor and recipient T cells. The cohort enrolled under 30 intestinal transplant recipients, one of whom was a retransplant, and a few patients without pretransplant specimens were excluded. Donor T cell macrochimerism was defined as a peak of at least 4% donor T cells among recipient peripheral blood mononuclear cells. Rather than being sequenced by the commercial service, samples from three later patients were sequenced in-house on an Illumina MiSeq and processed with MiXCR. Summary of the overall study and its limitations: In the allografts of patients with donor T cell macrochimerism, GvH to HvG T cell clonal ratios were high. GvH clones were detected in recipient bone marrow, and some of these GvH clones were observed earlier in ileal mucosa or blood, consistent with an intestinal mucosal origin. The relatively low number and heterogeneity of intestinal transplant patients limited the conclusions. Early after transplant, declines in HvG clones were associated with peak levels of circulating GvH clones.

Library preparation was by the immunoSEQ multiplex PCR assay. For most patients, genomic DNA was isolated with the Qiagen DNeasy Blood and Tissue Kit and sent frozen to Adaptive Biotechnologies for TCR sequencing. For most patients, genomic DNA was subjected to high-throughput TCR-beta CDR3 sequencing by Adaptive Biotechnologies. The original pipeline was this. TCR sequencing data were retrieved from Adaptive's ImmunoSEQ software for roughly 20 patients, whereas a few other patients were processed with MiXCR and VDJtools. To correct CD4 versus CD8 sorting errors, sequences present in both subsets at a frequency ratio below 5:1 were removed. CDR3 nucleotide sequences shared between donor and recipient were removed because the origin of such sequences could not be assigned. At least 2-fold expansion over unstimulated cells and a minimum CFSE-low frequency of 0.002% (template counts) or 0.001% (read counts) were required for clones to be classified as alloreactive. Clones were considered mappable if detected in sequenced pre-transplant spleen, lymph node, or MLR CFSE-low populations of the donor or recipient. Cumulative frequency of alloreactive clones was calculated as a percentage of all sequences weighted by copy number. The immuneACCESS repertoire file appears here via TCRdb, limited to in-frame rearrangements. These files lack a portion of the clones; in checked studies, under half of the deficit traces to unresolved V genes, and the cause of the others is not known. V, J and clone size are taken as reported in that table, and D and trimming were inferred from the DNA itself. The sample table records 90,000 to 100,000 clones; roughly 90% of these occur just once. The leading ten clones occupy nearly 0.5% of the sample.

V loses 0 bases at its end and J loses 7 bases; junction bases beyond the gene matches: 9. According to the germline V gene, CDR1 reads LGHNA and CDR2 reads YNFKEQ. The CDR3 starts with the cysteine, ends with the phenylalanine, and has 17 residues. Left in the record is the CDR3 DNA by itself, 51 bases read in frame from the first base. A remark on this clone: Its cognate antigen has yet to be identified. One base away there is no much larger clone; base qualities are not given.

Read against the paper, the sample's time point label means: cells obtained before transplantation from donor or recipient. CD3+CD4+ and CD3+CD8+ populations were FACS-sorted from unstimulated pre-transplant donor and recipient cells taken from spleen or lymph nodes. The sample in question was unstimulated CD8+ T cells sorted from spleen or lymph node cells, obtained before intestinal transplant. In this chain, TRBV4-2 is recombined with TRBJ2-1; the central 10 bases match TRBD2. The TCR comes from a human donor who received an intestinal transplant. The CDR3 sequence is CASSQEVSGGAWNEQFF. At the DNA level, the sequence is TGTGCCAGCAGCCAAGAAGTGAGCGGGGGGGCATGGAATGAGCAGTTCTTC.